One TCR beta chain is described in this entry. The antigen remains undetermined. In TCRdb, the 5' RACE reads were re-called with MiXCR into one record per CDR3 protein. Counted here are about 700,000 distinct CDR3 sequences, roughly 19% occurring once; the ten biggest clones make up about 20%. Trimming cost V 2 bases and J 7 bases, with 6 bases left between them. The CDR3 has 11 residues. Per germline, CDR1 SQVTM and CDR2 ANQGSEA. The entry originates in a study of CD8 T cells in ankylosing spondylitis. Study-wide results and caveats: CD8+ cells made up the disease-linked clones, which were relatively rare in peripheral blood. Ankylosing spondylitis blood appeared to be characterized by a TCR beta motif of roughly eight highly homologous variants.

Material: blood, either unsorted or a sorted T cell fraction (not recorded which). The TCR originated in a male donor with ankylosing spondylitis. This chain uses TRBV29-1 with TRBJ2-1; unclear D gene. The chain's CDR3 is CSVENGNEQFF. The CDR3 DNA sequence: TGCAGCGTTGAAAACGGAAATGAGCAGTTCTTC.